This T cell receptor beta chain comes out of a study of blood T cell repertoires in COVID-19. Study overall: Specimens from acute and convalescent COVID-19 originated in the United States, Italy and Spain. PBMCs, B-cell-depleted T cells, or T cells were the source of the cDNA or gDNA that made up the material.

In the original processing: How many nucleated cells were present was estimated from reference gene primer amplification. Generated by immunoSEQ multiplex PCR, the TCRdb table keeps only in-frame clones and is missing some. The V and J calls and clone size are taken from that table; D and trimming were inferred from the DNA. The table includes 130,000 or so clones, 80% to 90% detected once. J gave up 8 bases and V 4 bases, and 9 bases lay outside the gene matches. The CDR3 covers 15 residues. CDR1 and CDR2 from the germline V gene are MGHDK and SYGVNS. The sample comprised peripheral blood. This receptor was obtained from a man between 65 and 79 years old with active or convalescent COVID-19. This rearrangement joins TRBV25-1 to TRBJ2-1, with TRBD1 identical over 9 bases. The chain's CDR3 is CASSGFRDRADEQFF. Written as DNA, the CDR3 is TGTGCCAGCAGTGGGTTCCGGGACAGGGCGGATGAGCAGTTCTTC. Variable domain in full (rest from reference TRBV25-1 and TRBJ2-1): EADIYQTPRYLVIGTGKKITLECSQTMGHDKMYWYQQDPGMELHLIHYSYGVNSTEKGDLSSESTVSRIRTEHFPLTLESARPSHTSQYLCASSGFRDRADEQFFGPGTRLTVL.